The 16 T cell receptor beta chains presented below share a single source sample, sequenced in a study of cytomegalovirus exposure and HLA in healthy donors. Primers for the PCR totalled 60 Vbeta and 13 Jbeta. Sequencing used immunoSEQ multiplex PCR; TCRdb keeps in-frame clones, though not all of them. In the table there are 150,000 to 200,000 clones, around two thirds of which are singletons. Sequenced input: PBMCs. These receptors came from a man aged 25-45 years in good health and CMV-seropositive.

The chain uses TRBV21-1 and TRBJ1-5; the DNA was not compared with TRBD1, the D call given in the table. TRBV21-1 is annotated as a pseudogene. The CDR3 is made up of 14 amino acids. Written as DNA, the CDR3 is TGTGCCAGCAGCGCAGACAGGGGGAATCAGCCCCAGCATTTT. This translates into CASSADRGNQPQHF.

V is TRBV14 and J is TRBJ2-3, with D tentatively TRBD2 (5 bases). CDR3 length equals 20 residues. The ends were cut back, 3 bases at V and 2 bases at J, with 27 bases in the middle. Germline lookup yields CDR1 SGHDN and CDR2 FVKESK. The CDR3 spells CASSQWFQPGTRPLTDTQYF. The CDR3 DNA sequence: TGTGCCAGCAGCCAGTGGTTCCAACCGGGCACTAGACCTCTCACAGATACGCAGTATTTT. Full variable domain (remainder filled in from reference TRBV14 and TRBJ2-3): EAGVTQFPSHSVIEKGQTVTLRCDPISGHDNLYWYRRVMGKEIKFLLHFVKESKQDESGMPNNRFLAERTGGTYSTLKVQPAELEDSGVYFCASSQWFQPGTRPLTDTQYFGPGTRLTVL.

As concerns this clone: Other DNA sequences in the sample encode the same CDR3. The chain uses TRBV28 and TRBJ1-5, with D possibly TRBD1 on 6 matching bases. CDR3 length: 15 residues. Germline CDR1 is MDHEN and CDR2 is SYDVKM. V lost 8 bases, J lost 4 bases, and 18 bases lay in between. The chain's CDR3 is CASRLGQPRNQPQHF. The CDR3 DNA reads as TGTGCCAGCCGATTAGGACAGCCGAGGAATCAGCCCCAGCATTTT.

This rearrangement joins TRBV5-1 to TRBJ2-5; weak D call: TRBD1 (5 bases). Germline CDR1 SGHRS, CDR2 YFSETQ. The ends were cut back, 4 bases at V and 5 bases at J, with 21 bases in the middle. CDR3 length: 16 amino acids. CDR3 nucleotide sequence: TGCGCCAGCAGCCCGGGTGGGGCAGGGCCGAGGGAGACCCAGTACTTC. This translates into CASSPGGAGPRETQYF.

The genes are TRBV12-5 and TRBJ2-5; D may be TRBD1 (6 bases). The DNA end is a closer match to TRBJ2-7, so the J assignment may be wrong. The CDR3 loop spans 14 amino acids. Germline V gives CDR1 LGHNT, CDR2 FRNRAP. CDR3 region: CASGTAGTNYEQYF. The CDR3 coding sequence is TGTGCTAGTGGTACCGCCGGGACAAATTACGAGCAGTACTTC.

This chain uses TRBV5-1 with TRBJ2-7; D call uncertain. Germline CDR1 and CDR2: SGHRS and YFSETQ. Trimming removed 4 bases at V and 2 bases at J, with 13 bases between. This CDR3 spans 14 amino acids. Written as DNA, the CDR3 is TGCGCCAGCAGCGACTTGCAAGAACCCTACGAGCAGTACTTC. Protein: CASSDLQEPYEQYF. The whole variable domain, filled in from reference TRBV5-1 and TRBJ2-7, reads KAGVTQTPRYLIKTRGQQVTLSCSPISGHRSVSWYQQTPGQGLQFLFEYFSETQRNKGNFPGRFSGRQFSNSRSEMNVSTLELGDSALYLCASSDLQEPYEQYFGPGTRLTVT.

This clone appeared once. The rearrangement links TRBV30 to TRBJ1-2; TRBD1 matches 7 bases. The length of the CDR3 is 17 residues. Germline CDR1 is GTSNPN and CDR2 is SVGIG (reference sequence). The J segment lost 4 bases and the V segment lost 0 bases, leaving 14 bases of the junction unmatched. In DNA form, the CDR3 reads TGTGCCTGGAGTGTTTTGGAGCTAGGGGGCCGAGGCTATGGCTACACCTTC. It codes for CAWSVLELGGRGYGYTF. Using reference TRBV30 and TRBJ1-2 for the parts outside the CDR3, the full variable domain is SQTIHQWPATLVQPVGSPLSLECTVEGTSNPNLYWYRQAAGRGLQLLFYSVGIGQISSEVPQNLSASRPQDRQFILSSKKLLLSDSGFYLCAWSVLELGGRGYGYTFGSGTRLTVV.

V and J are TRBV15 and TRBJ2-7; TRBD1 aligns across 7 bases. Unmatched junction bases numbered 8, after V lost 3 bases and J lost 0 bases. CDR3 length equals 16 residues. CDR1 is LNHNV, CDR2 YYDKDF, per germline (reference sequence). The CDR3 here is CATSRLVGQSSYEQYF. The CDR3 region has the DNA TGTGCCACCAGCAGGCTAGTGGGACAGAGCTCCTACGAGCAGTACTTC.

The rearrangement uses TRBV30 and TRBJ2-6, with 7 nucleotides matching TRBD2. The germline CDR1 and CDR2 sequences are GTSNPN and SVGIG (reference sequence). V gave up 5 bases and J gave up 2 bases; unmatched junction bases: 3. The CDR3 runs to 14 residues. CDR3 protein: CAWVAGPGANVLTF. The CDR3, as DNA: TGTGCCTGGGTAGCGGGTCCTGGGGCCAACGTCCTGACTTTC.

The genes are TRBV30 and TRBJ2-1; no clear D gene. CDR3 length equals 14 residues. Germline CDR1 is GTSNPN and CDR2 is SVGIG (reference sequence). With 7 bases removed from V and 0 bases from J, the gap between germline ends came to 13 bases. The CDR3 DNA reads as TGTGCCTTCAAGACAACGAACTCCTACAATGAGCAGTTCTTC. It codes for CAFKTTNSYNEQFF. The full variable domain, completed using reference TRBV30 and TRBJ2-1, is SQTIHQWPATLVQPVGSPLSLECTVEGTSNPNLYWYRQAAGRGLQLLFYSVGIGQISSEVPQNLSASRPQDRQFILSSKKLLLSDSGFYLCAFKTTNSYNEQFFGPGTRLTVL.

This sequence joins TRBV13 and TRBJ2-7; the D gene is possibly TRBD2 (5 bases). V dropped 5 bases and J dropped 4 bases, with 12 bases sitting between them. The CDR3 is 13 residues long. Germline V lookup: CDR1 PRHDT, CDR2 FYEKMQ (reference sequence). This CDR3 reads CASSLYTRYEQYF. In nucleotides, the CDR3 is TGTGCCAGCAGCCTTTATACTAGATACGAGCAGTACTTC.

CDR3 amino acids: CASSSGADSYNEQFF. DNA for the CDR3: TGTGCCAGCTCTTCCGGAGCGGATTCCTACAATGAGCAGTTCTTC. The chain is built from TRBV18 and TRBJ2-1, with a tentative D call TRBD2 (5 bases). Trimming shortened V by 6 bases and J by 1 base, and 13 bases separated the two germline ends. The CDR3 has 15 residues. Looked up from germline, CDR1 is KGHSH and CDR2 is LQKENI.

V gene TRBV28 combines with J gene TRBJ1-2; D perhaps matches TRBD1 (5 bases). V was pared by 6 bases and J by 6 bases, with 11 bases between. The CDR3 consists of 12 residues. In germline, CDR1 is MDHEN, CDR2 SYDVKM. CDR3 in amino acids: CASRTQGNGYTF. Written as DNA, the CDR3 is TGTGCCAGCAGGACGCAGGGCAATGGCTACACCTTC.

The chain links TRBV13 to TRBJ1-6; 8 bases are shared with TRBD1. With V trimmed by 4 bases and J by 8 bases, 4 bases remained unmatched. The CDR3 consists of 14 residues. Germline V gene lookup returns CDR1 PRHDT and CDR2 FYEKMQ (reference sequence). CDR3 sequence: CASSSGGHYSPLHF. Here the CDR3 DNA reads TGTGCCAGCAGCTCAGGGGGCCATTATTCACCCCTCCACTTT.

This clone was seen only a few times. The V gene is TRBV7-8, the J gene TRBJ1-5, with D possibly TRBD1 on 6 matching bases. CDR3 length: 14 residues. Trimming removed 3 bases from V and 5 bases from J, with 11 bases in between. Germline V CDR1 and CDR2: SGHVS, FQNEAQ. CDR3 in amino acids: CASSFGAGDQPQHF. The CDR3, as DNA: TGTGCCAGCAGCTTCGGGGCAGGGGATCAGCCCCAGCATTTT.

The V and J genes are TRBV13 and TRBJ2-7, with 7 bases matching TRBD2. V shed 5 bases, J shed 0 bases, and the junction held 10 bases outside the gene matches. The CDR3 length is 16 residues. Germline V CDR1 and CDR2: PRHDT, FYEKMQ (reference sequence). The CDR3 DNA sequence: TGTGCCAGCAGCACCCGACTAGCTAGGAGCTCCTACGAGCAGTACTTC. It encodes CASSTRLARSSYEQYF.